This T cell receptor beta chain was identified in a study of blood T cell repertoires in COVID-19. On the study more broadly: The United States, Italy and Spain supplied acute and convalescent COVID-19 samples. Sources were T cells, B-cell-depleted T cells, or PBMCs; the material itself was cDNA or gDNA.

Germline V gene sequence: CDR1 MNHNS, CDR2 SASEGT. The CDR3 extends over 12 amino acids. With 3 bases removed from V and 4 bases from J, the gap between germline ends came to 6 bases. In the authors' methods: Quantification of nucleated cells was approximated via reference gene primer amplification. The assay was immunoSEQ multiplex PCR, and TCRdb's table has in-frame clones only and misses some. That table gives V, J and clone size, and the DNA gave D and trimming. The repertoire holds 95,000 to 150,000 clones, with roughly 85% as singletons. This clone is a singleton in its sample. This sequence was found in a human donor in a cohort sampled during active COVID-19. This chain uses TRBV6-1 with TRBJ1-2; tentative D call: TRBD1 (6 bases). The material sequenced was peripheral blood. The CDR3 nucleotides are TGTGCCAGCAGTGACAGGGGCTATGGCTACACCTTC. Protein sequence: CASSDRGYGYTF.